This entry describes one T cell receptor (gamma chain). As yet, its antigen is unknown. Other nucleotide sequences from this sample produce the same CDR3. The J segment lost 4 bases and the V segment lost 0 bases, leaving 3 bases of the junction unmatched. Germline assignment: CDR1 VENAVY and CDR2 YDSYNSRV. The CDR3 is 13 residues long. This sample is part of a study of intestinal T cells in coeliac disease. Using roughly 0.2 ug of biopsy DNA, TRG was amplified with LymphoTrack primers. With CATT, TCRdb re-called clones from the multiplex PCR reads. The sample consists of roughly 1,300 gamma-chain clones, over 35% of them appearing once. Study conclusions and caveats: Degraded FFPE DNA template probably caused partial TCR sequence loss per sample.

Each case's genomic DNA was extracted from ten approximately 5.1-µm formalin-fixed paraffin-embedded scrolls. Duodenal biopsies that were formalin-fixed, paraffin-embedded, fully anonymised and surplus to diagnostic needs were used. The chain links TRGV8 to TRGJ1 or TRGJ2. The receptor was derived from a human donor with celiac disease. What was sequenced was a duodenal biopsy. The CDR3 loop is CATWDRPYYKKLF. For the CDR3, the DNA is TGTGCCACCTGGGATAGGCCCTATTATAAGAAACTCTTT.